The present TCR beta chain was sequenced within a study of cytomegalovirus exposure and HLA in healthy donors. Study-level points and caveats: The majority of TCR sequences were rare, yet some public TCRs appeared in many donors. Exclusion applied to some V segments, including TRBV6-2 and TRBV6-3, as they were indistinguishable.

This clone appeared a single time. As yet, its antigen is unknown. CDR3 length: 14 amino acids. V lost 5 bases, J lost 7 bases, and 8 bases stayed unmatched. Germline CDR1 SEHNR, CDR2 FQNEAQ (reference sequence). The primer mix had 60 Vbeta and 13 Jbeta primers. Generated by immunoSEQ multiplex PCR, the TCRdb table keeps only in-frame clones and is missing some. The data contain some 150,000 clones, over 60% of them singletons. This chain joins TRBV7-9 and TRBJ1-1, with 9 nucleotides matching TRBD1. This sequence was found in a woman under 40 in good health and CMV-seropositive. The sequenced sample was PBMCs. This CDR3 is CASSGQGPLGEAFF. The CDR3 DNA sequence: TGTGCCAGCAGCGGACAGGGGCCCCTCGGTGAAGCTTTCTTT.